This T cell receptor (beta chain) was identified in a study of blood T cell repertoires in COVID-19. Whole-study context: Collection of acute and convalescent COVID-19 samples took place in the United States, Italy and Spain.

The assay was immunoSEQ multiplex PCR, and TCRdb's table has in-frame clones only and misses some. The table records roughly 380,000 clones, 85% to 90% of them present only once. Cohort placement rested on clinical history that participants reported themselves. During the 2 weeks before they entered the study, exposed participants had met someone with a PCR-confirmed or clinician-diagnosed COVID-19 case. Sample: PBMCs or T cells enriched from blood (not recorded which). This sequence was found in a woman aged 30 to 39 who had been exposed to COVID-19.

The CDR3, as DNA: TGTGCCACCCGCCGGGGGGCAATGGAGACCCAGTACTTC. As protein: CATRRGAMETQYF. This rearrangement joins TRBV5-5 to TRBJ2-5; possible D gene TRBD2, 7 bases. Per germline, CDR1 SGHKS and CDR2 YYEKEE (reference sequence). Trimming pared 9 bases from V and 5 bases from J, leaving 17 bases between. This CDR3 comprises 13 residues. Full variable domain (remainder filled in from reference TRBV5-5 and TRBJ2-5): DAGVTQSPTHLIKTRGQQVTLRCSPISGHKSVSWYQQVLGQGPQFIFQYYEKEERGRGNFPDRFSARQFPNYSSELNVNALLLGDSALYLCATRRGAMETQYFGPGTRLLVL.